The TCR beta chain described here comes from a study of human T cells and chemical hapten exposure. It was the library that attached unique molecular identifiers to individual cDNA molecules. In TCRdb, the RACE reads were re-called with MiXCR into one record per CDR3 protein. The sample records roughly 200,000 distinct CDR3 sequences, approximately 20% being singletons. This clonotype turned up a few times. Time point denoted: patch test 1, 2 weeks after DPC sensitization. Treatment indicated: therapeutic diphenylcyclopropenone sensitization with weekly scalp DPC. Someone pulled total RNA out of unfractionated whole blood. Germline CDR1 and CDR2: SQVTM and ANQGSEA. V was clipped by 3 bases and J by 4 bases; unmatched bases: 8. There are 15 residues in the CDR3.

Specimen: whole blood, collected in connection with sensitization to the hapten diphenylcyclopropenone (DPC). The origin of this receptor is a woman in her forties or fifties with alopecia areata. Some clones in this sample may be carry-over from other donors' samples. The V and J genes are TRBV29-1 and TRBJ2-3; TRBD2 aligns across 9 bases. In DNA form, the CDR3 reads TGCAGCGTTGAGAGTCGCGGGAGGGCCCCAGATACGCAGTATTTT. Protein product: CSVESRGRAPDTQYF.